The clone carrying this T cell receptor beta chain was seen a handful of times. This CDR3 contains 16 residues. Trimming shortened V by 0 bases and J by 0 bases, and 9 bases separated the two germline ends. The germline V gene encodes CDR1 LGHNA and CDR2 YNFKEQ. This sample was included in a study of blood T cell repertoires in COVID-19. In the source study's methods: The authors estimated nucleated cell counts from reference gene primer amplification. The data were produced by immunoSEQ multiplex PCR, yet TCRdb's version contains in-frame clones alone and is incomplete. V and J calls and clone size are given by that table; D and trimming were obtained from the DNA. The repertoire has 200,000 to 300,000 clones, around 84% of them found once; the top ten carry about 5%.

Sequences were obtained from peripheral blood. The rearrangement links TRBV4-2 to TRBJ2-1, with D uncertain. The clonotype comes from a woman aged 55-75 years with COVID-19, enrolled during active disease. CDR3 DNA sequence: TGTGCCAGCAGCCAAGAGACTGGTAGCTCCTACAATGAGCAGTTCTTC. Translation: CASSQETGSSYNEQFF.